The 13 T cell receptor beta chains presented below share a single source sample, sequenced in a study of T cells in Graves' hyperthyroidism and ophthalmopathy. RNA transcripts were the template for amplifying TCR beta CDR3 regions. The TCR CDR3 was amplified in a first-round RT-PCR using the HTBI primer set. Via MiXCR, TCRdb re-called the multiplex PCR reads, giving one row per CDR3 protein. The sample lists nearly 600,000 distinct CDR3 sequences; roughly 14% were seen once. Sequencing input: blood. The origin of the receptors is a woman in her twenties or thirties with Graves' hyperthyroidism that later progressed to Graves' ophthalmopathy.

The chain uses TRBV6-1 and TRBJ2-3; weak D call: TRBD1 (5 bases). The J call may be mistaken, given a closer DNA end match to TRBJ1-5. CDR3 length: 15 amino acids. CDR1 is MNHNS, CDR2 SASEGT, per germline. The CDR3 bases are TGTGCCAGCAGTGAACATTATAGGGGCTCAGATACGCAGCATTTT. Its translation is CASSEHYRGSDTQHF.

The sample holds many counts of this clonotype. The chain recombines TRBV20-1 with TRBJ2-5; no clear D gene. The CDR3 runs 13 residues. Germline loops: CDR1 DFQATT, CDR2 SNEGSKA (reference sequence). V was trimmed by 1 base and J by 5 bases, leaving 11 bases between them. The CDR3 region is CSARGPGMETQYF. The CDR3, as DNA: TGCAGTGCTAGAGGCCCTGGGATGGAGACCCAGTACTTC.

This clonotype occurred many times. This chain links TRBV28 with TRBJ2-7; TRBD2 might be the D (5 bases). V lost 4 bases and J lost 0, with 13 bases in between. This CDR3 comprises 15 residues. Germline V gene lookup returns CDR1 MDHEN and CDR2 SYDVKM. Written as DNA, the CDR3 is TGTGCCAGCAGTTATGTGTGGGAGCCCTCCTACGAGCAGTACTTC. It is translated as CASSYVWEPSYEQYF.

The sample holds many counts of this clonotype. The chain links TRBV11-2 to TRBJ2-1; D unresolved. The CDR3 consists of 15 residues. The V end was cut by 1 base, the J end by 7 bases, with 14 bases between. Germline V CDR1 and CDR2: SGHAT, FQNNGV. CDR3 DNA sequence: TGTGCCAGCAGCTTAGTGGGCGTCACCGGGAATGAGCAGTTCTTC. Translating gives CASSLVGVTGNEQFF.

The gene calls are TRBV13 and TRBJ2-1; D is possibly TRBD1 (7 bases). The V and J ends lost 5 bases and 2 bases respectively, with 16 bases between them. The germline CDR1 and CDR2 sequences are PRHDT and FYEKMQ (reference sequence). The CDR3 is 16 amino acids. CDR3 sequence reads: CASSAGGTRPYNEQFF. The DNA of the CDR3 is TGTGCCAGCAGCGCAGGGGGGACCCGCCCCTACAATGAGCAGTTCTTC.

This clonotype was detected ten times or more. This chain joins TRBV28 and TRBJ1-5; no clear D. CDR1 and CDR2 from the germline V gene are MDHEN and SYDVKM. The germline V and J ends were trimmed by 2 bases and 4 bases, with 9 bases remaining between them. The CDR3 contains 14 residues. The CDR3 DNA reads TGTGCCAGCAGTTTAGAGGCAGCTAATCAGCCCCAGCATTTT. Protein product: CASSLEAANQPQHF.

This clonotype was counted at least ten times. The chain is built from TRBV11-2 and TRBJ2-6; D unclear. Deletions cut 2 bases from V and 2 bases from J, with 4 bases between. Germline CDR1 reads SGHAT; CDR2 reads FQNNGV. The CDR3 contains 14 residues. The CDR3 nucleotides are TGTGCCAGCAGCTTAAGAACTGGGGCCAACGTCCTGACTTTC. As protein: CASSLRTGANVLTF.

This clonotype was seen many times. The V gene is TRBV18, the J gene TRBJ1-5; tentatively, D is TRBD1 (6 bases). Per germline, CDR1 KGHSH and CDR2 LQKENI. CDR3 size: 12 residues. Deletions cut 4 bases from V and 7 bases from J, with 8 bases between. The CDR3 DNA follows: TGTGCCAGCTCACACAGGGACCAGCCCCAGCATTTT. Protein product: CASSHRDQPQHF.

In its sample, this clonotype was seen a few times. This rearrangement joins TRBV27 to TRBJ2-7; 15 bases are a match to TRBD2. V lost 4 bases and J lost 0; bases outside the gene matches: 4. This CDR3 is 17 amino acids long. Germline CDR1 and CDR2: MNHEY and SMNVEV (reference sequence). CDR3 sequence reads: CASSSGLAGGFSYEQYF. The CDR3 DNA reads as TGTGCCAGCAGTTCGGGACTAGCGGGAGGATTCTCCTACGAGCAGTACTTC.

The table lists this clonotype with a few counts. The V call is TRBV6-5, the J call TRBJ2-7; 8 bases are a match to TRBD1. The V and J ends lost 2 bases and 0 bases, in that order; junction bases with no gene match: 9. The germline CDR1 and CDR2 sequences are MNHEY and SVGAGI. This CDR3 is 17 amino acids long. The CDR3 protein is CASSYTQDRDSSYEQYF. The DNA of the CDR3 is TGTGCCAGCAGTTACACTCAGGACAGGGACTCCTCCTACGAGCAGTACTTC.

This clonotype showed up just a few times. The chain couples TRBV4-3 to TRBJ2-7; D may be TRBD1 (6 bases). Germline V gives CDR1 LGHNA, CDR2 YSLEER. V was clipped by 1 base and J by 2 bases, with 12 bases between them. The CDR3 is 15 residues long. The CDR3 loop reads CASSQGQDSAYEQYF. The DNA for the CDR3 is TGCGCCAGCAGCCAAGGGCAGGACAGCGCCTACGAGCAGTACTTC.

This clonotype was observed at least ten times. The chain carries TRBV29-1 and TRBJ2-7; 8 bases are shared with TRBD1. Germline lookup yields CDR1 SQVTM and CDR2 ANQGSEA. The CDR3 spans 14 residues. V lost 6 bases, J lost 0 bases, and 7 bases stayed unmatched. The CDR3 spells CSVTGGIPSYEQYF. CDR3 nucleotides: TGCAGCGTCACAGGGGGTATCCCCTCCTACGAGCAGTACTTC.

This clonotype was observed at least ten times. The CDR3 here is CASSPWDRDTDTQYF. The CDR3 nucleotides are TGTGCCAGCAGCCCCTGGGACAGAGACACAGATACGCAGTATTTT. V is TRBV11-3 and J is TRBJ2-3; 7 nucleotides align to TRBD1. The CDR3 covers 15 residues. The J segment lost 2 bases and the V segment lost 5 bases, leaving 7 bases of the junction unmatched. Germline lookup yields CDR1 SGHNT and CDR2 YENEEA.